The rows below give T cell receptor beta chains drawn from one sample of a study of blood T cells in healthy people across ages. TCRdb passed the 5' RACE reads through MiXCR, listing each CDR3 protein once. The sample records 550,000 to 750,000 distinct CDR3 sequences, under 25% being singletons. Specimen: blood. The receptors here all came from a man aged 70 or older in good health. Each CDR3 is given without its conserved first and last residue. Fields, in order: J gene, V gene, CDR3 protein.

j_call: TRBJ2-3
v_call: TRBV5-1
cdr3_aa: ASSLELAGGINTDTQY

j_call: TRBJ2-5
v_call: TRBV5-1
cdr3_aa: ASSLAFDSGAQETQY

j_call: NA
v_call: TRBV6-5
cdr3_aa: ASSPGLAALHEQY

j_call: NA
v_call: TRBV5-1
cdr3_aa: ASSRDGNEQF

j_call: TRBJ2-7
v_call: TRBV28
cdr3_aa: ASSLGASGPYEQY

j_call: TRBJ2-1
v_call: TRBV7-3
cdr3_aa: ASSPRQGSEQF

j_call: TRBJ2-5
v_call: TRBV7-9
cdr3_aa: ASSPGQGPEETQY

j_call: TRBJ2-7
v_call: TRBV24-1
cdr3_aa: ATAGAQAYEQY

j_call: TRBJ2-5
v_call: TRBV20-1
cdr3_aa: SARDPIETQY

j_call: TRBJ2-1
v_call: TRBV20-1
cdr3_aa: SGASGTYNEQF

j_call: TRBJ2-3
v_call: TRBV5-1
cdr3_aa: ASSLDPSGPDTQY

j_call: TRBJ2-5
v_call: TRBV20-1
cdr3_aa: SAPGWGLAGLLPQETQY

j_call: TRBJ2-1
v_call: TRBV18
cdr3_aa: ASSPRSIEQF

j_call: NA
v_call: TRBV20-1
cdr3_aa: SARGAVSYEQY

j_call: TRBJ2-3
v_call: TRBV9
cdr3_aa: ASSVQPQVTDTQY

j_call: NA
v_call: TRBV6-1
cdr3_aa: ASSESGGFSGTRQF

j_call: TRBJ2-3
v_call: TRBV5-1
cdr3_aa: ASTPRWQEITDTQY

j_call: TRBJ1-5
v_call: TRBV2
cdr3_aa: ASSPDNRGWGQPQH

j_call: TRBJ2-1
v_call: TRBV12-3/TRBV12-4
cdr3_aa: ASTIAGGGYNEQF

j_call: TRBJ2-7
v_call: TRBV5-1
cdr3_aa: ASSLVRGNEQY

j_call: NA
v_call: TRBV4-1
cdr3_aa: ASSQDLAGADEQF

j_call: TRBJ2-6
v_call: TRBV4-1
cdr3_aa: ASSQESGTGANVLT

j_call: TRBJ1-3
v_call: TRBV28
cdr3_aa: ASSPPDGNTIY

j_call: TRBJ2-5
v_call: TRBV12-3/TRBV12-4
cdr3_aa: ATSLTGGQETQY

j_call: TRBJ2-3
v_call: TRBV11-2
cdr3_aa: ASSLGSASSTDTQY

j_call: TRBJ2-7
v_call: TRBV3-1
cdr3_aa: ASSLQGAGFEQY

j_call: TRBJ1-4
v_call: TRBV25-1
cdr3_aa: ASTGGVGEKLF

j_call: TRBJ1-4
v_call: TRBV7-2
cdr3_aa: ASSFSGVPNEKLF

j_call: TRBJ2-3
v_call: TRBV7-8
cdr3_aa: ASSLRDKGTDTQY

j_call: TRBJ2-2
v_call: TRBV10-2
cdr3_aa: ASRIAGEGSGELF

j_call: TRBJ2-7
v_call: TRBV4-1
cdr3_aa: ASSRPGADQY

j_call: TRBJ2-6
v_call: TRBV3-1
cdr3_aa: ASSHYAPGANVLT

j_call: TRBJ2-5
v_call: TRBV5-1
cdr3_aa: ASSQGGQGQTQY

j_call: TRBJ2-5
v_call: TRBV18
cdr3_aa: ASSPPSIRTQY

j_call: TRBJ2-2
v_call: TRBV20-1
cdr3_aa: SASRLAGVGELF

j_call: TRBJ2-1
v_call: TRBV15
cdr3_aa: ATSRPYNEQF

j_call: TRBJ1-1
v_call: TRBV5-1
cdr3_aa: ASSLAGPLEAF

j_call: TRBJ1-1
v_call: TRBV10-3
cdr3_aa: AIKGTENTEAF

j_call: TRBJ2-3
v_call: TRBV11-2
cdr3_aa: ASSSSRLDRTDTQY